This T cell receptor (beta chain) was profiled in a study of sequential checkpoint blockade in melanoma. Study information: Maintenance nivolumab came after either treatment sequence.

Measured with immunoSEQ multiplex PCR; TCRdb has only the in-frame clones, and not every one. The sample shows 10,000 to 15,000 clones, about 61% of them seen only once. Treatment denoted: randomized to nivolumab then ipilimumab (arm A) or the reverse (arm B). The trim removed 4 bases at V and 4 bases at J, leaving 6 bases unmatched. This CDR3 region has 15 residues. Germline V gene data show CDR1 as SEHNR and CDR2 as FQNEAQ (reference sequence). The origin of this receptor is a human donor with melanoma. Sample: CD8+ T cells sorted from blood (inferred from file names), taken from a patient given nivolumab and ipilimumab in sequence. The rearrangement links TRBV7-9 to TRBJ2-2; TRBD1 aligns across 7 bases. The CDR3 region is CASSYRQGGTGELFF. As DNA, the CDR3 is TGTGCCAGCAGCTACCGACAGGGTGGCACCGGGGAGCTGTTTTTT.